The T cell receptor (beta chain) under discussion was sequenced for a study of T cells in localized non-small cell lung cancer. The CDR3 contains 14 residues. The V and J ends lost 1 base and 2 bases, in that order; junction bases with no gene match: 2. Germline loops: CDR1 SGHRS, CDR2 YFSETQ. This table comes from immunoSEQ multiplex PCR, and its TCRdb copy is limited to in-frame clones, with some not included. Counted here are roughly 77,000 clones, around 90% occurring once; the ten biggest clones make up 20% to 25%. This receptor was obtained from a woman aged 40 to 75 with stage I squamous cell lung carcinoma. The sequencing used peripheral blood, collected before any cancer treatment. This chain connects TRBV5-1 to TRBJ2-7; 8 positions match TRBD2. In DNA form, the CDR3 reads TGCGCCAGCAGCTTGACTAGCGGAACCTACGAGCAGTACTTC. Its protein is CASSLTSGTYEQYF.